This T cell receptor (beta chain) derives from a study of regulatory T cells in long-lasting Graves disease. This sample's time point: newly diagnosed GD, antithyroid drugs for less than 3 months. After RNA was extracted from PBMCs, the TCR library was made from it. Both iRepertoire HTBI primers and Arm-PCR of CDR3 regions were used to build the TCR beta libraries. Original analysis: Looking across samples, the authors found approximately 60 TRBV and 14 to 15 TRBJ segments. In TCRdb, the multiplex PCR reads were re-called with MiXCR into one record per CDR3 protein. TCRdb, not the original authors, processed these V and J calls. The sample shows about 360,000 distinct CDR3 sequences, 15% to 20% of them seen only once. The CDR3 has 13 amino acids. Germline V lookup: CDR1 LNHDA, CDR2 SQIVND (reference sequence). The ends were cut back, 7 bases at V and 0 bases at J, with 7 bases in the middle. These data are also associated with another study on T cells in Graves' hyperthyroidism and ophthalmopathy.

This chain uses TRBV19 with TRBJ1-3, with D unclear. The receptor was isolated from a woman younger than 30 with Graves disease. This specimen was peripheral blood mononuclear cells (PBMCs), taken at new diagnosis, from a patient treated with antithyroid drugs. The CDR3 loop reads CASTVFSGNTIYF. CDR3 nucleotide sequence: TGTGCCAGTACAGTTTTCTCTGGAAACACCATATATTTT. Looking up the rest from reference TRBV19 and TRBJ1-3 gives the full variable domain: DGGITQSPKYLFRKEGQNVTLSCEQNLNHDAMYWYRQDPGQGLRLIYYSQIVNDFQKGDIAEGYSVSREKKESFPLTVTSAQKNPTAFYLCASTVFSGNTIYFGEGSWLTVV.